A selection of T cell receptor beta chains follows, all from one sample in a study of blood T cell repertoires in COVID-19. Clones were read by immunoSEQ multiplex PCR, and TCRdb kept only the in-frame ones, dropping some. The profile shows about 330,000 clones, approximately 88% of them singletons. The sample taken for sequencing was PBMCs or T cells enriched from blood (not recorded which). The receptors come from a young man who had recovered from COVID-19. Both conserved end residues are part of each CDR3. A D gene is named only where the DNA matches it firmly. Part of the rows lack a size; the others show once, few, many or a class for expanded clones.

j_call | clone_size | d_call | v_call | cdr3_aa | cdr3_nt
TRBJ2-2 | . | . | TRBV7-8 | CASSATRTGELFF | TGTGCCAGCAGCGCCACTAGGACCGGGGAGCTGTTTTTT
TRBJ1-1 | . | TRBD1 | TRBV11-2 | CASSLDRGATEAFF | TGTGCCAGCAGCCTGGACAGGGGGGCCACTGAAGCTTTCTTT
TRBJ2-1 | . | . | TRBV19 | CASKTQGGYYNEQFF | TGTGCCAGTAAAACGCAGGGGGGATACTACAATGAGCAGTTCTTC
TRBJ1-1 | . | . | TRBV30 | CAWGHQRTEAFF | TGTGCCTGGGGACACCAGCGGACTGAAGCTTTCTTT
TRBJ2-3 | . | . | TRBV2 | CASSEASPADTQYF | TGTGCCAGCAGTGAAGCATCCCCGGCAGATACGCAGTATTTT
TRBJ1-1 | . | . | TRBV19 | CASSPLWGLYTEAFF | TGTGCCAGTAGTCCGCTTTGGGGGCTGTACACTGAAGCTTTCTTT
TRBJ1-2 | . | TRBD1 | TRBV30 | CAWRPRQGANYGYTF | TGTGCCTGGAGGCCAAGACAGGGGGCAAACTATGGCTACACCTTC
TRBJ1-5 | few | TRBD1 | TRBV2 | CASSGPHTQGASQPQHF | TGTGCCAGCAGTGGCCCCCACACGCAGGGGGCCAGTCAGCCCCAGCATTTT
TRBJ1-5 | . | . | TRBV19 | CASSIGRVRGKGQPQHF | TGTGCCAGTAGTATAGGTAGGGTCAGGGGAAAAGGGCAGCCCCAGCATTTT
TRBJ2-7 | . | . | TRBV9 | CASSVGPPPAYEQYF | TGTGCCAGCAGCGTTGGGCCACCACCAGCCTACGAGCAGTACTTC
TRBJ2-7 | once | . | TRBV19 | CASSGQLDSYEQYF | TGTGCCAGTAGCGGACAGCTAGACTCCTACGAGCAGTACTTC
TRBJ1-5 | . | TRBD1 | TRBV10-2 | CASSPHGTGGSQPQHF | TGCGCCAGCAGTCCACACGGGACAGGGGGATCTCAGCCCCAGCATTTT
TRBJ1-3 | . | TRBD1 | TRBV11-2 | CASQDRASGNTIYF | TGTGCCTCCCAGGACAGGGCCTCTGGAAACACCATATATTTT
TRBJ2-1 | . | . | TRBV6-5 | CASSLTGYNEQFF | TGTGCCAGCAGTCTCACAGGGTACAATGAGCAGTTCTTC
TRBJ1-2 | . | . | TRBV13 | CASSSRVGYTF | TGTGCCAGCAGCTCCCGCGTTGGCTACACCTTC
TRBJ2-7 | . | . | TRBV7-8 | CASSPGEGGSYEQYF | TGTGCCAGCAGCCCAGGCGAGGGTGGCTCCTACGAGCAGTACTTC
TRBJ1-2 | . | . | TRBV7-9 | CASSLQAGNNYGYTF | TGTGCCAGCAGCTTACAAGCAGGGAACAACTATGGCTACACCTTC
TRBJ2-1 | once | . | TRBV6-4 | CASSDGWARVNEQFF | TGTGCCAGCAGTGACGGATGGGCACGCGTCAATGAGCAGTTCTTC
TRBJ1-4 | . | TRBD1 | TRBV27 | CASRDRGGSANEKLFF | TGTGCCAGTCGGGACAGGGGAGGCTCGGCTAATGAAAAACTGTTTTTT
TRBJ1-3 | . | . | TRBV29-1 | CSVGSGVGNTIYF | TGCAGCGTTGGGTCCGGGGTTGGAAACACCATATATTTT
TRBJ2-7 | . | TRBD1 | TRBV15 | CATSRVGQGSYEQYF | TGTGCCACCAGCAGAGTGGGACAGGGCTCCTACGAGCAGTACTTC
TRBJ1-5 | . | TRBD1 | TRBV19 | CASGDRGSGGNQPQHF | TGTGCCAGCGGGGACAGGGGTTCTGGAGGCAATCAGCCCCAGCATTTT
TRBJ2-5 | . | TRBD2 | TRBV9 | CARSVGAGGPETQYF | TGTGCCCGCAGCGTCGGGGCGGGGGGGCCGGAGACCCAGTACTTC
TRBJ2-4 | . | TRBD2 | TRBV4-2 | CASSLGKTSAAKNIQYF | TGTGCCAGCAGCCTTGGAAAGACTAGCGCAGCCAAAAACATTCAGTACTTC
TRBJ1-5 | . | TRBD1 | TRBV7-8 | CASSFTPGQSQNSNQPQHF | TGTGCCAGCAGCTTTACTCCGGGACAGTCACAGAATAGCAATCAGCCCCAGCATTTT
TRBJ2-7 | . | . | TRBV27 | CASSPSLGDKMHEQYF | TGTGCCAGCAGTCCCTCCTTAGGGGACAAAATGCACGAGCAGTACTTC
TRBJ2-1 | . | . | TRBV29-1 | CSVLRNNEQFF | TGCAGCGTTTTGCGGAACAATGAGCAGTTCTTC
TRBJ2-7 | . | TRBD2 | TRBV4-2 | CASSQDGPWTSGGIQASYEQYF | TGTGCCAGCAGCCAAGATGGGCCCTGGACTAGCGGGGGGATCCAGGCCTCCTACGAGCAGTACTTC
TRBJ1-3 | . | . | TRBV25-1 | CASSTGLGNTIYF | TGTGCCAGCAGTACAGGGTTAGGAAACACCATATATTTT
TRBJ1-2 | . | TRBD1 | TRBV27 | CASSPRGSNYGYTF | TGTGCCAGCAGCCCCAGGGGGAGTAACTATGGCTACACCTTC
TRBJ2-7 | . | . | TRBV5-1 | CASSLEGQTSYEQYF | TGCGCCAGCAGCTTGGAAGGACAAACTTCCTACGAGCAGTACTTC
TRBJ2-5 | . | TRBD1 | TRBV2 | CASSRTGVETQYF | TGTGCCAGCAGCCGGACAGGGGTAGAGACCCAGTACTTC
TRBJ1-1 | . | . | TRBV28 | CASSLRERSGAFF | TGTGCCAGCAGTTTAAGGGAAAGAAGCGGAGCTTTCTTT
TRBJ2-1 | . | . | TRBV7-9 | CASSLAYGGLYNEQFF | TGTGCCAGCAGCTTAGCGTACGGGGGGCTCTACAATGAGCAGTTCTTC
TRBJ2-2 | . | . | TRBV7-9 | CASSLGAGTGELFF | TGTGCCAGCAGCTTAGGGGCGGGCACCGGGGAGCTGTTTTTT
TRBJ1-2 | . | TRBD1 | TRBV19 | CASSTDREGYTF | TGTGCCAGTAGTACGGACAGGGAGGGCTACACCTTC
TRBJ1-6 | once | TRBD1 | TRBV19 | CASSISSQGAGSNSPLHF | TGTGCCAGTAGTATATCCTCACAGGGGGCAGGATCGAATTCACCCCTCCACTTT
TRBJ2-1 | once | TRBD1 | TRBV19 | CASKGDRDFYQFF | TGTGCCAGTAAAGGGGACAGGGACTTCTACCAGTTCTTC
TRBJ2-5 | . | . | TRBV6-5 | CASSTDLGPGETQYF | TGTGCCAGCAGTACGGATTTGGGGCCTGGGGAGACCCAGTACTTC
TRBJ1-1 | few | TRBD1 | TRBV7-2 | CASTLRQGVLNTEAFF | TGTGCCAGCACCTTAAGACAGGGTGTCCTGAACACTGAAGCTTTCTTT
TRBJ1-3 | . | . | TRBV30 | CAWSATGNTIYF | TGTGCCTGGAGTGCAACTGGAAACACCATATATTTT
TRBJ2-3 | . | . | TRBV7-2 | CASSSPRGRSTDTQYF | TGTGCCAGCAGCTCCCCCCGGGGTAGGAGCACAGATACGCAGTATTTT